This TCR beta chain was sequenced in a study of T cell changes during pregnancy in multiple sclerosis. CDR1 and CDR2 (germline): SEHNR, FQNEAQ (reference sequence). The junction had 11 bases not matched to a gene; V was cut back by 3 bases and J by 4 bases. CDR3 length: 17 amino acids. Generated by immunoSEQ multiplex PCR, the TCRdb table keeps only in-frame clones and is missing some. The sample lists some 87,000 clones; 90% to 95% were seen once. The chain couples TRBV7-9 to TRBJ2-2; 7 bases line up with TRBD2. This receptor was obtained from a female donor with multiple sclerosis, enrolled in a pregnancy study. Sequenced material: peripheral blood, taken in the second trimester of pregnancy. The CDR3 DNA reads as TGTGCCAGCAGCTTTTCCTCGGGGGGAGCGGGCACCGGGGAGCTGTTTTTT. It specifies CASSFSSGGAGTGELFF. Complete variable domain (other parts from reference TRBV7-9 and TRBJ2-2): DTGVSQNPRHKITKRGQNVTFRCDPISEHNRLYWYRQTLGQGPEFLTYFQNEAQLEKSRLLSDRFSAERPKGSFSTLEIQRTEQGDSAMYLCASSFSSGGAGTGELFFGEGSRLTVL.